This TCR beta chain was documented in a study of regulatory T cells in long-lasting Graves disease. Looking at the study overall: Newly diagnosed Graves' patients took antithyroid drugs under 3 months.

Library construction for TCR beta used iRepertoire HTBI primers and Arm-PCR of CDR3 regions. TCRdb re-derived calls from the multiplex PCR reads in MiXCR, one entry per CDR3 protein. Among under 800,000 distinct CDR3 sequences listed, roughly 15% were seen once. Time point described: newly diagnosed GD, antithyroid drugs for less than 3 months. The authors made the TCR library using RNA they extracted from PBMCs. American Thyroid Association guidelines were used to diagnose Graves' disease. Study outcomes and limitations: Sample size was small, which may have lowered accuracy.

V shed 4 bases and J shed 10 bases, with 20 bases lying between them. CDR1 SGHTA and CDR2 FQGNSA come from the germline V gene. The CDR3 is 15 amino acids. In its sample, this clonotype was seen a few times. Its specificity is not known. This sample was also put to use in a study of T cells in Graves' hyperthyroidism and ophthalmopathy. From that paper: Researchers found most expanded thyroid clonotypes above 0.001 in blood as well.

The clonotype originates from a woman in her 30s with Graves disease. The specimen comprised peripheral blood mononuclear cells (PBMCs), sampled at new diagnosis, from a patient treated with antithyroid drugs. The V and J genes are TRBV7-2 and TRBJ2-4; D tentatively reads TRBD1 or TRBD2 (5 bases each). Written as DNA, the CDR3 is TGTGCCAGCAGCTCCGCCGGGACGATTAAAGAGATTCAGTACTTC. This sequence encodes CASSSAGTIKEIQYF.